The 18 T cell receptor beta chains below all came from one sample that was sequenced in a study of CD8 T cells in ankylosing spondylitis. TCRdb reanalysed the 5' RACE reads using MiXCR and keeps one entry per CDR3 protein. The data contain 150,000 to 200,000 distinct CDR3 sequences, 9.5% to 15% of them seen just once; the ten biggest clones take up approximately 15%. Sequences were obtained from blood, either unsorted or a sorted T cell fraction (not recorded which). Every receptor here comes from a male donor with ankylosing spondylitis or in good health (not recorded which).

This clonotype appeared many times. The chain combines TRBV11-2 with TRBJ1-2, with D possibly being TRBD1 (5 bases). The CDR3 consists of 17 residues. V lost 6 bases and J 7 bases, leaving 27 bases between the germline ends. Germline CDR1 is SGHAT and CDR2 is FQNNGV. The CDR3 is CASSYRPGGTAVGGYTF. The CDR3 coding sequence is TGTGCCAGCAGTTACCGCCCGGGCGGGACGGCGGTGGGTGGCTACACCTTC.

The rearrangement joins TRBV7-9 to TRBJ1-2, with a weak D call TRBD1 (6 bases). Between the trimmed V and J ends, which lost 2 bases and 4 bases, there was a span of 14 bases. Germline V gene lookup returns CDR1 SEHNR and CDR2 FQNEAQ (reference sequence). The CDR3 has 15 amino acids. The CDR3 sequence: CASSLWETGLYGYTF. CDR3 nucleotide sequence: TGTGCCAGCAGCTTATGGGAAACAGGGCTCTATGGCTACACCTTC.

This chain links TRBV15 with TRBJ2-7, with 8 nucleotides matching TRBD1. From germline, CDR1 is LNHNV and CDR2 YYDKDF (reference sequence). With V trimmed by 5 bases and J by 3 bases, 6 bases remained unmatched. The CDR3 is 14 amino acids. The CDR3 region has the DNA TGTGCCACCAGCTACAGGGGGGTTTACTACGAGCAGTACTTC. Its protein is CATSYRGVYYEQYF.

This clonotype was seen a few times. The V call is TRBV4-1, the J call TRBJ1-1; 12 positions agree with TRBD1. V dropped 2 bases and J dropped 1; count of bases not matched to a gene: 8. Germline V CDR1 and CDR2: MGHRA, YSYEKL. The CDR3 loop spans 18 amino acids. For the CDR3, the DNA is TGCGCCAGCAGCCAACACCCAGGGACAGGGGGCTGGAACACTGAAGCTTTCTTT. It translates to CASSQHPGTGGWNTEAFF.

This clonotype was observed a handful of times. V and J are TRBV20-1 and TRBJ1-1; D is possibly TRBD1 (6 bases). The germline CDR1 and CDR2 sequences are DFQATT and SNEGSKA (reference sequence). This CDR3 has 14 residues. The germline V and J ends were trimmed by 6 bases and 0 bases, with 14 bases remaining between them. The CDR3 sequence: CSALHDRLNTEAFF. The CDR3 DNA follows: TGCAGTGCACTTCATGACAGGTTGAACACTGAAGCTTTCTTT.

This clonotype occurred a few times. This chain connects TRBV4-1 to TRBJ2-1; D remains unclear. V dropped 0 bases and J dropped 9 bases, with 3 bases sitting between them. The CDR3 is made up of 11 amino acids. Germline CDR1 MGHRA, CDR2 YSYEKL. CDR3 loop: CASSQEVEQFF. The CDR3 region has the DNA TGCGCCAGCAGCCAAGAAGTTGAGCAGTTCTTC.

The V and J genes are TRBV7-9 and TRBJ2-7, with D possibly TRBD1 on 5 matching bases. Per the germline V gene, CDR1 is SEHNR and CDR2 is FQNEAQ (reference sequence). The CDR3 has 14 residues. Trimming left V 2 bases short and J 5 bases short, with 13 bases between. In DNA form, the CDR3 reads TGTGCCAGCAGCTTACCCTACAGGACCCACGAGCAGTACTTC. It codes for CASSLPYRTHEQYF.

This clonotype has just a few counts. The chain has TRBV3-1 and TRBJ2-7; D not certain. This CDR3 is 14 amino acids long. CDR1 is LGHDT, CDR2 YNNKEL, per germline (reference sequence). The V gene lost 0 bases and the J gene lost 5 bases, with 11 bases spanning the gap. As DNA, the CDR3 is TGTGCCAGCAGCCAAGATCACGGGTTTGACGAGCAGTACTTC. It translates to CASSQDHGFDEQYF.

V usage is TRBV6-6 and J usage is TRBJ2-1; the D is unclear. Trimming removed 0 bases from V and 15 bases from J, with 12 bases in between. From germline, CDR1 is MNHNY and CDR2 SVGAGI (reference sequence). This CDR3 has 12 amino acids. The CDR3 is CASSYSLENLFF. The CDR3 coding sequence is TGTGCCAGCAGTTACTCGCTCGAAAATCTGTTCTTC.

This clonotype was observed many times. This rearrangement joins TRBV4-1 to TRBJ2-7; 10 bases match TRBD2. CDR3 length equals 15 residues. The germline CDR1 and CDR2 sequences are MGHRA and YSYEKL. With V trimmed by 6 bases and J by 2 bases, 7 bases remained unmatched. CDR3 sequence: CASSYPSGSTYEQYF. The CDR3 nucleotides read TGCGCCAGCAGTTATCCTAGCGGGAGTACCTACGAGCAGTACTTC.

In this sample, this clonotype turned up a few times. The CDR3: CASSSPRHGRGLTFLQETQYF. The DNA for the CDR3 is TGCGCCAGCAGCTCACCCAGACACGGGCGGGGGCTCACCTTCTTACAAGAGACCCAGTACTTC. V and J are TRBV5-1 and TRBJ2-5; D is possibly TRBD2 (7 bases). The V end lost 3 bases, the J end lost 2 bases, and 32 bases lay between the germline ends. Germline assignment: CDR1 SGHRS and CDR2 YFSETQ. The CDR3 runs 21 residues.

This clonotype was recorded a few times. The chain employs TRBV27 and TRBJ2-3; D unclear. V was clipped by 5 bases and J by 5 bases, with 14 bases between them. Germline CDR1 and CDR2: MNHEY and SMNVEV (reference sequence). There are 14 residues in the CDR3. Written as DNA, the CDR3 is TGTGCCAGCAGTGGGGTTTTCCATGGAGATACGCAGTATTTT. Translated, it gives CASSGVFHGDTQYF.

The chain is built from TRBV7-9 and TRBJ2-5; TRBD2 matches at 13 bases. CDR1 and CDR2 (germline): SEHNR, FQNEAQ (reference sequence). Trimming removed 5 bases from V and 1 base from J; junction bases left unmatched: 4. The CDR3 spans 16 residues. The chain's CDR3 is CASSMTSGGPQETQYF. The CDR3 region has the DNA TGTGCCAGCAGCATGACTAGCGGGGGGCCCCAAGAGACCCAGTACTTC.

The chain employs TRBV30 and TRBJ2-7, with 11 bases identical to TRBD1. Germline CDR1 is GTSNPN and CDR2 is SVGIG (reference sequence). Trimming removed 4 bases from V and 2 bases from J; junction bases left unmatched: 10. The CDR3 sequence is 16 residues long. CDR3 sequence (DNA): TGTGCCTGGACGCCGGAAGGGGGACAGGGGGCCTACGAGCAGTACTTC. It yields the protein CAWTPEGGQGAYEQYF.

V usage is TRBV6-5 and J usage is TRBJ2-7, with 8 bases fitting TRBD1. Germline-derived CDR1 and CDR2 are MNHEY and SVGAGI. The ends lost 2 bases at V and 5 bases at J; junction bases unmatched: 5. This CDR3 comprises 14 residues. CDR3 sequence: CASSYGQGANEQYF. CDR3 DNA: TGTGCCAGCAGTTACGGGCAGGGGGCCAACGAGCAGTACTTC.

The chain has TRBV12-2 and TRBJ2-7; the D segment call TRBD1 is taken from the table without a DNA check. TRBV12-2 is flagged as a pseudogene. This CDR3 region has 17 residues. CDR3 in amino acids: CASRFIFAGTGAYEQYF. The CDR3 region has the DNA TGTGCAAGTCGCTTCATATTTGCCGGGACAGGGGCCTACGAGCAGTACTTC.

In its sample, this clonotype was seen a few times. The chain has TRBV5-1 and TRBJ2-7; 10 nucleotides agree with TRBD1. Trimming removed 3 bases from V and 0 bases from J; junction bases left unmatched: 9. This CDR3 is 17 amino acids long. Looked up from germline, CDR1 is SGHRS and CDR2 is YFSETQ. The CDR3 DNA reads as TGCGCCAGCAGCTACGGGACAGGGGACTTTACCTCCTACGAGCAGTACTTC. Protein product: CASSYGTGDFTSYEQYF. The whole variable domain, remainder taken from reference TRBV5-1 and TRBJ2-7, is KAGVTQTPRYLIKTRGQQVTLSCSPISGHRSVSWYQQTPGQGLQFLFEYFSETQRNKGNFPGRFSGRQFSNSRSEMNVSTLELGDSALYLCASSYGTGDFTSYEQYFGPGTRLTVT.

The V gene is TRBV6-4, the J gene TRBJ1-1; no clear D gene. V was trimmed by 2 bases and J by 1 base, leaving 8 bases between them. The germline V gene has CDR1 MRHNA and CDR2 SNTAGT. The CDR3 spans 14 residues. The CDR3: CASSDGQANTEAFF. Here the CDR3 DNA reads TGTGCCAGCAGTGACGGGCAGGCGAACACTGAAGCTTTCTTT.